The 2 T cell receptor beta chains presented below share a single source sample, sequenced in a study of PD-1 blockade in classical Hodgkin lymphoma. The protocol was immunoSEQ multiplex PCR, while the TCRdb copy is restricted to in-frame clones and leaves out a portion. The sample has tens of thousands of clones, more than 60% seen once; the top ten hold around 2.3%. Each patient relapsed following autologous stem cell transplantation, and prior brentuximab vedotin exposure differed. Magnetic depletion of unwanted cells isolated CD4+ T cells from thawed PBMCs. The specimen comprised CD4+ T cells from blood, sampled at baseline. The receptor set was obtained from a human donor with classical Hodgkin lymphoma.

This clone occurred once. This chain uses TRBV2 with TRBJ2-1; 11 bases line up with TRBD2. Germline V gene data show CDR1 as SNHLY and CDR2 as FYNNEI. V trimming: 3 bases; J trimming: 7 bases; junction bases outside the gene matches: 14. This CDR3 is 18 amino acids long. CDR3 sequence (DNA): TGTGCCAGCAGTGAGACTAGCGGGGTATTTTCGGAGGGAAATGAGCAGTTCTTC. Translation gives CASSETSGVFSEGNEQFF.

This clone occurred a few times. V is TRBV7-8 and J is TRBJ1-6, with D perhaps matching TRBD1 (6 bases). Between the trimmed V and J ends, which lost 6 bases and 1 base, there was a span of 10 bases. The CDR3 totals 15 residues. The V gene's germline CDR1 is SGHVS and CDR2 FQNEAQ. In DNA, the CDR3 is TGTGCCAGCAGAGAACAGGGTTCCTATAATTCACCCCTCCACTTT. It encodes CASREQGSYNSPLHF.